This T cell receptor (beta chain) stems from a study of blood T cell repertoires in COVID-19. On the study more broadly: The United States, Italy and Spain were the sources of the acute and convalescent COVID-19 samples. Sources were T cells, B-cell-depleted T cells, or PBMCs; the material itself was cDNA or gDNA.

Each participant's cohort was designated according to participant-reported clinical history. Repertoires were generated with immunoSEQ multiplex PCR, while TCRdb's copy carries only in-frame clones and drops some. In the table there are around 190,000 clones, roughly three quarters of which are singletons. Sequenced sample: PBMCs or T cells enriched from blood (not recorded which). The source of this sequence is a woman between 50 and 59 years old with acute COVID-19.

As DNA, the CDR3 is TGTGCCAGCAGCGCCCGACCGGGACAGCCCCAGCATTTT. It translates to CASSARPGQPQHF. The J gene is TRBJ1-5, the V gene TRBV7-3, with D hard to call. Germline CDR1 SGHTA, CDR2 FQGTGA. The CDR3 consists of 13 residues. Trimming shortened V by 5 bases and J by 7 bases, and 12 bases separated the two germline ends.